This T cell receptor (beta chain) was identified in a study of T cell responses to AZD1222 COVID-19 vaccine. Findings of the study overall: White British ancestry dominated among donors, who included more females, and clonal diversity was possibly underestimated. Nearly half of the spike-specific TCRs reportedly recognize variant regions that carry no mutations. Spike-spanning, vaccine-associated CD4 TCRs were dominant at 160-218 and 743-854.

Of note for this clone: The antigen is undetermined.

CDR3 length: 12 residues. The V and J ends lost 4 bases and 10 bases respectively, with 10 bases between them. CDR1 is KGHDR and CDR2 is SFDVKD in the germline V gene. Generated by immunoSEQ multiplex PCR, the TCRdb table keeps only in-frame clones and is missing some. The repertoire holds more than 70,000 clones, with 90% as singletons. The chain employs TRBV24-1 and TRBJ2-1, with D hard to call. The clonotype was recovered from an adult who received the AZD1222 COVID-19 vaccine. The input for sequencing was peripheral blood, taken 28 days after the second AZD1222 dose. DNA for the CDR3: TGTGCCACCAGTGACGCTGAGAAGGAGCAGTTCTTC. Translation: CATSDAEKEQFF.